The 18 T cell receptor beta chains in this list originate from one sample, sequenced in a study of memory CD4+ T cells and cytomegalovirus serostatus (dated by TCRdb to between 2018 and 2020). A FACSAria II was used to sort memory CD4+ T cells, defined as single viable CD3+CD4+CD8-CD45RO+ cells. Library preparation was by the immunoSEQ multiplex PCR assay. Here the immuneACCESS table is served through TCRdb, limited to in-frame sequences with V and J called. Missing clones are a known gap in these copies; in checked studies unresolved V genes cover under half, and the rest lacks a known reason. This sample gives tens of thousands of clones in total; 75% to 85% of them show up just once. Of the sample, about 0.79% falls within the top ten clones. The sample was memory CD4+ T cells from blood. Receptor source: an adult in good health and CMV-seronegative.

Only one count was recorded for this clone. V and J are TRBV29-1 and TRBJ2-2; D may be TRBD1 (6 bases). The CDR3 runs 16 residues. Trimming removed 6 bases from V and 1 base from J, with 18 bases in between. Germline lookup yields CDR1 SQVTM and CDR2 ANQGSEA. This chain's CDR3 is CSVRPTGTQNTGELFF. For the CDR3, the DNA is TGCAGCGTCCGTCCCACGGGGACACAGAACACCGGGGAGCTGTTTTTT.

CDR3 in amino acids: CASSVGIQGWTNEQFF. In DNA, the CDR3 is TGTGCCAGCAGCGTAGGTATCCAGGGCTGGACCAATGAGCAGTTCTTC. The chain is built from TRBV9 and TRBJ2-1; D may be TRBD1 (5 bases). With 0 bases removed from V and 6 bases from J, the gap between germline ends came to 16 bases. The germline gives CDR1 SGDLS, CDR2 YYNGEE. The CDR3 sequence is 16 residues long. The variable domain in full, with the rest retrieved from reference TRBV9 and TRBJ2-1, is DSGVTQTPKHLITATGQRVTLRCSPRSGDLSVYWYQQSLDQGLQFLIQYYNGEERAKGNILERFSAQQFPDLHSELNLSSLELGDSALYFCASSVGIQGWTNEQFFGPGTRLTVL.

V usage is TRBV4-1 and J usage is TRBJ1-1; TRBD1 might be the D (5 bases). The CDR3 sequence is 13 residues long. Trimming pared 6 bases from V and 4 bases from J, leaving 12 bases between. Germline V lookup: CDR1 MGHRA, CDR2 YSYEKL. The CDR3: CASRRGESTEAFF. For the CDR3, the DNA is TGCGCCAGCAGGCGGGGGGAGAGCACTGAAGCTTTCTTT.

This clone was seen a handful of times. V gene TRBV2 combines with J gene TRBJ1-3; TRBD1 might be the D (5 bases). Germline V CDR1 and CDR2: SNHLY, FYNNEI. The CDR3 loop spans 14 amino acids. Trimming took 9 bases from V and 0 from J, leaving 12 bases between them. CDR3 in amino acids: CARGVPSSGNTIYF. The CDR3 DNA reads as TGTGCCAGAGGGGTACCCAGCTCTGGAAACACCATATATTTT.

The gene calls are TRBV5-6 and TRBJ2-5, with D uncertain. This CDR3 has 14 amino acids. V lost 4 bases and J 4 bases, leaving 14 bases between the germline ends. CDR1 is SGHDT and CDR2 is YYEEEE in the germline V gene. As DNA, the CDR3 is TGTGCCAGCAGCCCGTTTGGGGTTGTAGAGACCCAGTACTTC. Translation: CASSPFGVVETQYF.

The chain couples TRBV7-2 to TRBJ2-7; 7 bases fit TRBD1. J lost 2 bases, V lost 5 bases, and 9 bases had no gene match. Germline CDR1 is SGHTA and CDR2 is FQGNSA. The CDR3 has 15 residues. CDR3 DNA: TGTGCCAGCAGCGAGACAGGGCGAGCGCCCTACGAGCAGTACTTC. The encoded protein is CASSETGRAPYEQYF.

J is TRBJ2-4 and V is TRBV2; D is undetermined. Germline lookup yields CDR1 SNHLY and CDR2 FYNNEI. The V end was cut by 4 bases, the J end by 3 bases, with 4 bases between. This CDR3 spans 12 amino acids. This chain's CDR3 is CASSGGKNIQYF. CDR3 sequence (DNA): TGTGCCAGCAGTGGGGGCAAAAACATTCAGTACTTC.

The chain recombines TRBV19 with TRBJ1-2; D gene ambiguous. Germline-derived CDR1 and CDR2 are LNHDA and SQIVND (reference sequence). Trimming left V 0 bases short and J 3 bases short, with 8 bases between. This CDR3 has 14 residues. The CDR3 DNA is TGTGCCAGTAGTATAGATCGGGGAGACTATGGCTACACCTTC. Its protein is CASSIDRGDYGYTF.

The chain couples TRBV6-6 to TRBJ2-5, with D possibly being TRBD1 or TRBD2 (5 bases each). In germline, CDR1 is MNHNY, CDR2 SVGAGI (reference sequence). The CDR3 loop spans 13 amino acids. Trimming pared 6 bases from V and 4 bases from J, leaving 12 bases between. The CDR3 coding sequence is TGTGCCAGCAGGGTAGGGGAGTTAGAGACCCAGTACTTC. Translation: CASRVGELETQYF.

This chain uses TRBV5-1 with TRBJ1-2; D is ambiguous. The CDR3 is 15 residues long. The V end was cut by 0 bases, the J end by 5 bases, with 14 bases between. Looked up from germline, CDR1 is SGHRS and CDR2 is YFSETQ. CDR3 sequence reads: CASSLGRPDLYGYTF. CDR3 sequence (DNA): TGCGCCAGCAGCTTGGGCAGGCCGGACCTGTATGGCTACACCTTC.

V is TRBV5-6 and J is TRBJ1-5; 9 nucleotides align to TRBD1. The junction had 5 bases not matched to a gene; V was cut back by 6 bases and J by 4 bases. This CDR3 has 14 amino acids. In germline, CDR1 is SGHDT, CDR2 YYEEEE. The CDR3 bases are TGTGCCAGCACCTCCGGACAGGGGAATCAGCCCCAGCATTTT. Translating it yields CASTSGQGNQPQHF.

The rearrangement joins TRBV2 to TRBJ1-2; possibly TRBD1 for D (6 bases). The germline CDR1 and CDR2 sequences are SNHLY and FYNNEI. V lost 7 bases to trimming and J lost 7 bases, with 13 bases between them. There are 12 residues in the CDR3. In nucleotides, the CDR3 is TGTGCCAGCATGGCGGGGGCTTTTGGCTACACCTTC. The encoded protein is CASMAGAFGYTF.

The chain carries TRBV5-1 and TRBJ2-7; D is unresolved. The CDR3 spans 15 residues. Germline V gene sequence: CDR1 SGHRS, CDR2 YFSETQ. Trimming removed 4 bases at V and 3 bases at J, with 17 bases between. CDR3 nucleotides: TGCGCCAGCAGCCCTGGATCACAGATGATCTACGAGCAGTACTTC. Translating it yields CASSPGSQMIYEQYF.

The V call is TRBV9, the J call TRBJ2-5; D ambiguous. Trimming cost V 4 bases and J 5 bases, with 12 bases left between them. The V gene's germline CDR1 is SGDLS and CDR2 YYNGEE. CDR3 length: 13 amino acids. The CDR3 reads CASSTQPQETQYF. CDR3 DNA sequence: TGTGCCAGCAGCACCCAACCGCAGGAGACCCAGTACTTC.

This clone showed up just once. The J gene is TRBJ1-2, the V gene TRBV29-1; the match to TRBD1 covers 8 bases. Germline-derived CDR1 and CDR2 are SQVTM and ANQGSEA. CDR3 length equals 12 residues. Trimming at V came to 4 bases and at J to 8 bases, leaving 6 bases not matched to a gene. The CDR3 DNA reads TGCAGCGTTGGAGGACAGGGAGGAGGCTACACCTTC. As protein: CSVGGQGGGYTF.

CDR3 amino acids: CASSPGATEAFF. The DNA of the CDR3 is TGTGCCAGCTCACCCGGGGCCACTGAAGCTTTCTTT. This sequence joins TRBV18 and TRBJ1-1, with D maybe TRBD1 (5 bases). This CDR3 region has 12 residues. V lost 3 bases to trimming and J lost 4 bases, with 6 bases between them. The germline V gene encodes CDR1 KGHSH and CDR2 LQKENI.

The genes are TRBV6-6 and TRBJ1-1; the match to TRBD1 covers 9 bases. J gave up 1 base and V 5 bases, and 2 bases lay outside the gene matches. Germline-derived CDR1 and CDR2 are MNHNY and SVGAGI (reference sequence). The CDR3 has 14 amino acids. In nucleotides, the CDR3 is TGTGCCAGCAGTGGGACAGGGACGAACACTGAAGCTTTCTTT. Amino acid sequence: CASSGTGTNTEAFF.

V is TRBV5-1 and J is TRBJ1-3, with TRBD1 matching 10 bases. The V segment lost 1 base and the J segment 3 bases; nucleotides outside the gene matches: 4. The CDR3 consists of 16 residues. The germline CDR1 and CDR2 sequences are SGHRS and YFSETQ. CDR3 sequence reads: CASSLMTGGLGNTIYF. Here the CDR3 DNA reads TGCGCCAGCAGCTTGATGACAGGGGGCCTTGGAAACACCATATATTTT.